A single sample gave rise to the 17 T cell receptor beta chains below, sequenced in a study of T cells in Graves' hyperthyroidism and ophthalmopathy. Researchers amplified the TCR beta CDR3 regions from RNA transcripts. HTBI primers were the set used in a first-round RT-PCR of the TCR CDR3. MiXCR, run by TCRdb on the multiplex PCR reads, gives a single entry per CDR3 protein. This table holds about 550,000 distinct CDR3 sequences, roughly 20% found once. The specimen sequenced was blood. These receptors came from a man younger than 35 with Graves' hyperthyroidism.

This clonotype was counted at least ten times. The rearrangement joins TRBV12-3 or TRBV12-4 to TRBJ1-2; D possibly corresponds to TRBD1 (5 bases). V was pared by 5 bases and J by 0 bases, with 10 bases between. The length of the CDR3 is 14 residues. The CDR3 protein is CASSLRQTNYGYTF. The DNA of the CDR3 is TGTGCCAGCAGTCTTCGACAGACTAACTATGGCTACACCTTC.

The table lists this clonotype with a few counts. This rearrangement joins TRBV4-1 to TRBJ1-2; D remains unclear. CDR1 MGHRA and CDR2 YSYEKL come from the germline V gene. Trimming stripped 6 bases from V and 6 bases from J, with 32 bases between. The CDR3 extends over 19 amino acids. The CDR3 loop reads CASRRGRILFTTSPDGYTF. The CDR3 nucleotides read TGCGCCAGCAGGCGAGGACGGATCCTATTCACCACGAGCCCGGATGGCTACACCTTC.

This clonotype was seen a few times. A read error is possible here, since a much larger clone lies one base away. The gene calls are TRBV2 and TRBJ1-5; TRBD1 is a possible D gene (5 bases). The germline CDR1 and CDR2 sequences are SNHLY and FYNNEI. This CDR3 comprises 13 residues. Trimming cost V 2 bases and J 5 bases, with 7 bases left between them. For the CDR3, the DNA is TGTGCCAGCAGTGAATGGGGGGATCAGCCCCAGCATTTT. Protein product: CASSEWGDQPQHF. Supplemented by reference TRBV2 and TRBJ1-5, the full variable domain reads EPEVTQTPSHQVTQMGQEVILRCVPISNHLYFYWYRQILGQKVEFLVSFYNNEISEKSEIFDDQFSVERPDGSNFTLKIRSTKLEDSAMYFCASSEWGDQPQHFGDGTRLSIL.

The V and J genes are TRBV29-1 and TRBJ1-1, with TRBD1 identical over 7 bases. The CDR3 runs 12 residues. The germline gives CDR1 SQVTM, CDR2 ANQGSEA. V lost 4 bases, J lost 6 bases, and 5 bases stayed unmatched. CDR3 amino acids: CSVVGDRAEAFF. CDR3 nucleotides: TGCAGCGTTGTGGGTGACAGGGCTGAAGCTTTCTTT.

This clonotype was detected many times. The J gene is TRBJ1-3, the V gene TRBV2; no reliable D call. The length of the CDR3 is 11 residues. Germline V lookup: CDR1 SNHLY, CDR2 FYNNEI. Trimming took 8 bases from V and 7 from J, leaving 9 bases between them. Written as DNA, the CDR3 is TGTGCCAGCCGAACATGGAACACCATATATTTT. Translation: CASRTWNTIYF.

The chain has TRBV28 and TRBJ2-2, with D tentatively TRBD1 or TRBD2 (6 bases each). The V gene lost 8 bases and the J gene lost 5 bases, with 15 bases spanning the gap. The length of the CDR3 is 14 residues. Per the germline V gene, CDR1 is MDHEN and CDR2 is SYDVKM. The CDR3 DNA reads TGTGCCAGCCAGGTGGGGGGCCGAACCGGGGAGCTGTTTTTT. Translation gives CASQVGGRTGELFF.

This clonotype was observed at least ten times. The chain uses TRBV12-3 or TRBV12-4 and TRBJ1-1; D not certain. The CDR3 is 15 amino acids. V was trimmed by 0 bases and J by 3 bases, leaving 11 bases between them. In DNA form, the CDR3 reads TGTGCCAGCAGTTTAGCGCGAGTTGGGCACACTGAAGCTTTCTTT. Its protein product is CASSLARVGHTEAFF.

This clonotype was counted at least ten times. This chain joins TRBV12-3 or TRBV12-4 and TRBJ1-2; 8 positions agree with TRBD1. J gave up 5 bases and V 6 bases, and 8 bases lay outside the gene matches. The CDR3 extends over 14 amino acids. In DNA form, the CDR3 reads TGTGCCAGCAGCCAGGCAGGGGGCGGTTATGGCTACACCTTC. Its translation: CASSQAGGGYGYTF.

This clonotype was seen at least ten times. The chain links TRBV6-6 to TRBJ1-1; a possible D gene is TRBD1 (6 bases). The V end lost 2 bases, the J end lost 2 bases, and 15 bases lay between the germline ends. The CDR3 loop spans 16 amino acids. Per the germline V gene, CDR1 is MNHNY and CDR2 is SVGAGI (reference sequence). The CDR3 protein is CASSYKAGGGNTEAFF. DNA of the CDR3: TGTGCCAGCAGTTACAAGGCAGGAGGGGGAAACACTGAAGCTTTCTTT.

This clonotype was seen at least ten times. The genes are TRBV5-1 and TRBJ1-1; weak D call: TRBD1 (6 bases). CDR3 size: 16 residues. The germline V and J ends were trimmed by 4 bases and 0 bases, with 16 bases remaining between them. Germline assignment: CDR1 SGHRS and CDR2 YFSETQ. CDR3 in DNA: TGCGCCAGCAGCCCACGGACAGTTCTCATGAACACTGAAGCTTTCTTT. This gives the protein CASSPRTVLMNTEAFF.

Many counts were recorded for this clonotype. This rearrangement joins TRBV2 to TRBJ2-7, with 12 bases aligning to TRBD2. Germline CDR1 is SNHLY and CDR2 is FYNNEI. This CDR3 has 17 amino acids. V lost 9 bases to trimming and J lost 3 bases; unmatched junction nucleotides: 15. This CDR3 reads CASRDSTLAGGLYEQYF. DNA of the CDR3: TGTGCCAGTAGAGACTCAACACTAGCGGGGGGCCTCTACGAGCAGTACTTC. The full variable domain, in which reference TRBV2 and TRBJ2-7 provide the parts outside the CDR3, is EPEVTQTPSHQVTQMGQEVILRCVPISNHLYFYWYRQILGQKVEFLVSFYNNEISEKSEIFDDQFSVERPDGSNFTLKIRSTKLEDSAMYFCASRDSTLAGGLYEQYFGPGTRLTVT.

This clonotype has ten or more counts. The genes are TRBV29-1 and TRBJ2-7; D is undetermined. Germline CDR1 is SQVTM and CDR2 is ANQGSEA. With 7 bases removed from V and 2 bases from J, the gap between germline ends came to 15 bases. This CDR3 is 13 amino acids long. The CDR3 region has the DNA TGCAGCGCCCTAAGACCTGTTCCCTACGAGCAGTACTTC. Residues: CSALRPVPYEQYF.

This clonotype was recorded many times. This chain joins TRBV20-1 and TRBJ2-7; 8 bases match TRBD2. Germline assignment: CDR1 DFQATT and CDR2 SNEGSKA (reference sequence). V lost 6 bases and J lost 2; bases outside the gene matches: 3. CDR3 length: 12 amino acids. In nucleotides, the CDR3 is TGCAGTGCCGGGAGGGTGACCTACGAGCAGTACTTC. Translating gives CSAGRVTYEQYF.

This clonotype was observed many times. The chain links TRBV6-5 to TRBJ1-1, with D unresolved. Trimming cost V 10 bases and J 5 bases, with 11 bases left between them. The germline V gene has CDR1 MNHEY and CDR2 SVGAGI. The length of the CDR3 is 11 residues. Written as DNA, the CDR3 is TGTGCCACCGGGCCGGGAACTGAAGCTTTCTTT. Encoded protein: CATGPGTEAFF.

This clonotype showed up many times. The gene calls are TRBV27 and TRBJ1-1; unclear D gene. Trimming took 2 bases from V and 7 from J, leaving 11 bases between them. Germline V gene sequence: CDR1 MNHEY, CDR2 SMNVEV (reference sequence). This CDR3 has 13 residues. The chain's CDR3 is CASSLLSSHEAFF. The CDR3 DNA sequence: TGTGCCAGCAGTTTACTATCCAGCCATGAAGCTTTCTTT.

This clonotype was recorded at least ten times. The gene calls are TRBV4-1 and TRBJ2-7; D may correspond to TRBD1 or TRBD2 (5 bases each). This CDR3 contains 15 residues. V gave up 0 bases and J gave up 4 bases, with 13 bases separating them. Germline CDR1 is MGHRA and CDR2 is YSYEKL. The CDR3 nucleotides are TGCGCCAGCAGCCAAGACCCTCGGGGCGGGTACGAGCAGTACTTC. Translation gives CASSQDPRGGYEQYF.

Many counts were recorded for this clonotype. This chain connects TRBV6-1 to TRBJ2-7; 7 bases line up with TRBD1. The V gene end was trimmed by 5 bases and the J gene end by 1 base; junction bases not matched to a gene: 5. This CDR3 contains 14 residues. Per germline, CDR1 MNHNS and CDR2 SASEGT. CDR3 protein: CASSTLQGSYEQYF. The CDR3 DNA reads TGTGCCAGCAGTACACTACAGGGGTCCTACGAGCAGTACTTC.